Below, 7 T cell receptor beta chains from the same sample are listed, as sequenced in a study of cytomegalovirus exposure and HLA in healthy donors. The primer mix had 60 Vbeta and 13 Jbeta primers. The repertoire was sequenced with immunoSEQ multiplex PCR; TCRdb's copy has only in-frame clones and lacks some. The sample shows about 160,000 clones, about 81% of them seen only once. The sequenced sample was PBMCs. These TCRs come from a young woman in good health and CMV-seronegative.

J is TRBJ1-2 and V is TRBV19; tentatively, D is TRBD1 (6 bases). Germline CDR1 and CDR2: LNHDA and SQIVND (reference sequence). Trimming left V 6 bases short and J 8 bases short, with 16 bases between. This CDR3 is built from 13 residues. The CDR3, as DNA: TGTGCCAGTAGCAGGGGTGTAGGGGACGGCTACACCTTC. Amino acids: CASSRGVGDGYTF.

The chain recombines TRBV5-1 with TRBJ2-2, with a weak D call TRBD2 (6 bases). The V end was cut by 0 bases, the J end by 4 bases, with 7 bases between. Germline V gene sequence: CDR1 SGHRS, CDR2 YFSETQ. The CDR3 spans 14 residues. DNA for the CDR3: TGCGCCAGCAGCTTGGGTAGCGGCACCGGGGAGCTGTTTTTT. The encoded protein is CASSLGSGTGELFF.

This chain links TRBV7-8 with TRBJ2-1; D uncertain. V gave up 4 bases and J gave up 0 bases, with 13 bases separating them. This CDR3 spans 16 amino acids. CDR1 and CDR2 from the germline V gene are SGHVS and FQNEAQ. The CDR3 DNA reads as TGTGCCAGCAGCTCTTTTCGGTTTAGCTCCTACAATGAGCAGTTCTTC. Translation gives CASSSFRFSSYNEQFF.

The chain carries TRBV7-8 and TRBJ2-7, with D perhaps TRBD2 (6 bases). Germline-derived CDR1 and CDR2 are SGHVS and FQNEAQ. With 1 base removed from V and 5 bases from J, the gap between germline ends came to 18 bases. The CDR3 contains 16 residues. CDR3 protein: CASSLGYGGPSHEQYF. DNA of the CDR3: TGTGCCAGCAGCTTAGGTTATGGAGGGCCGAGCCACGAGCAGTACTTC.

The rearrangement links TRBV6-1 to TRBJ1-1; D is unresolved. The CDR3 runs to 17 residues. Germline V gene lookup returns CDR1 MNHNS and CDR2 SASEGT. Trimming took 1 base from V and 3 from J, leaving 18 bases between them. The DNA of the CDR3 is TGTGCCAGCAGTGAAGGAACGAGGTTGAGGCTAGACACTGAAGCTTTCTTT. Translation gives CASSEGTRLRLDTEAFF.

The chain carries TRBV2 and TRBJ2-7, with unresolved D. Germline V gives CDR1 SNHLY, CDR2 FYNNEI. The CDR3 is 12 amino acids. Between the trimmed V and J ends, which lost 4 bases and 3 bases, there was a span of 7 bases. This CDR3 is CASSAQIYEQYF. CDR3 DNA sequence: TGTGCCAGCAGTGCACAGATCTACGAGCAGTACTTC.

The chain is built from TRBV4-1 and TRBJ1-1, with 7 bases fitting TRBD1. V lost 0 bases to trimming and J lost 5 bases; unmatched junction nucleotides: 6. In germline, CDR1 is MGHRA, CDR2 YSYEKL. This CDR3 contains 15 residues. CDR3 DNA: TGCGCCAGCAGCCAAGAAGTTACAGGGGAGACTGAAGCTTTCTTT. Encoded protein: CASSQEVTGETEAFF.